What follows describes a single T cell receptor (beta chain). This record belongs to a study of blood T cell repertoires in COVID-19. This CDR3 spans 15 amino acids. V was pared by 0 bases and J by 1 base, with 7 bases between. The germline V gene encodes CDR1 SNHLY and CDR2 FYNNEI. In the original workflow: Reference gene primer amplification yielded estimated nucleated cell counts. TCRdb's copy holds only in-frame clones and misses some; the assay was immunoSEQ multiplex PCR. D and trimming were read from the DNA, whereas the V and J calls and clone size are those reported in that table. The table records under 250,000 clones, approximately 80% of them present only once.

Material: peripheral blood. The chain carries TRBV2 and TRBJ1-5; D uncertain. The receptor comes from a human donor in a cohort sampled during active COVID-19. This chain's CDR3 is CASSEATVSNQPQHF. CDR3 sequence (DNA): TGTGCCAGCAGTGAAGCCACAGTAAGCAATCAGCCCCAGCATTTT.